Below, 20 T cell receptor beta chains from the same sample are listed, as sequenced in a study of glioma-infiltrating T cells after dendritic cell vaccination. The repertoire was sequenced with immunoSEQ multiplex PCR; TCRdb's copy has only in-frame clones and lacks some. The table has 85,000 to 110,000 clones, roughly four fifths seen once. The input for sequencing was blood, taken before dendritic cell vaccination. Receptor source: a human donor with glioblastoma.

The sample holds one count of this clone. The chain recombines TRBV27 with TRBJ2-7, with TRBD2 matching 12 bases. This CDR3 comprises 16 residues. Germline values: CDR1 MNHEY, CDR2 SMNVEV (reference sequence). The V segment lost 4 bases and the J segment 2 bases; nucleotides outside the gene matches: 6. DNA for the CDR3: TGTGCCAGCAGTTCCACCGCTAGCGGGGGGGCCTACGAGCAGTACTTC. It specifies CASSSTASGGAYEQYF.

The chain carries TRBV5-1 and TRBJ2-2; D perhaps matches TRBD2 (5 bases). The CDR3 consists of 13 residues. In germline, CDR1 is SGHRS, CDR2 YFSETQ. V gave up 4 bases and J gave up 1 base, with 5 bases separating them. The CDR3 coding sequence is TGCGCCAGCAGCGCGGGGAACACCGGGGAGCTGTTTTTT. Protein product: CASSAGNTGELFF.

The chain is built from TRBV19 and TRBJ2-2; D might be TRBD2 (5 bases). The germline V gene has CDR1 LNHDA and CDR2 SQIVND (reference sequence). Trimming stripped 7 bases from V and 7 bases from J, with 16 bases between. This CDR3 has 14 amino acids. The CDR3 region is CASTRNGVSGELFF. CDR3 sequence (DNA): TGTGCCAGTACCCGGAACGGGGTAAGCGGGGAGCTGTTTTTT.

The rearrangement uses TRBV2 and TRBJ2-7, with D tentatively TRBD2 (6 bases). V was shortened by 3 bases and J by 3 bases, with 24 bases between the two germline ends. This CDR3 has 18 residues. Germline V gene data show CDR1 as SNHLY and CDR2 as FYNNEI. CDR3 DNA sequence: TGTGCCAGCAGTGAGGCAGGAGTTTCCGGGACTCCTTTCTACGAGCAGTACTTC. Translation: CASSEAGVSGTPFYEQYF.

The chain employs TRBV4-3 and TRBJ1-5; 12 bases fit TRBD1. Unmatched junction bases numbered 1, after V lost 1 base and J lost 12 bases. This CDR3 is built from 13 residues. Per the germline V gene, CDR1 is LGHNA and CDR2 is YSLEER. The CDR3 DNA reads as TGCGCCAGCAGCCAAGGGGACAGGGGGCACCAGCATTTT. Translating it yields CASSQGDRGHQHF.

V is TRBV30 and J is TRBJ1-6, with a tentative D call TRBD1 (5 bases). V shed 1 base and J shed 5 bases, with 12 bases lying between them. The CDR3 is made up of 15 amino acids. CDR1 is GTSNPN and CDR2 is SVGIG in the germline V gene (reference sequence). The CDR3 nucleotides are TGTGCCTGGAGTGAGGGGATTTTTGATAATTCACCCCTCCACTTT. This encodes CAWSEGIFDNSPLHF.

V usage is TRBV19 and J usage is TRBJ2-3; D gene uncertain. V was pared by 7 bases and J by 2 bases, with 16 bases between. Germline V CDR1 and CDR2: LNHDA, SQIVND (reference sequence). CDR3 length equals 15 residues. The CDR3 region is CASTPFLATTDTQYF. DNA of the CDR3: TGTGCCAGTACCCCCTTTTTGGCAACCACAGATACGCAGTATTTT.

This rearrangement joins TRBV19 to TRBJ1-5; a weak D match, TRBD1 (6 bases). CDR3 length: 19 residues. The V end was cut by 8 bases, the J end by 2 bases, with 28 bases between. Germline values: CDR1 LNHDA, CDR2 SQIVND (reference sequence). The CDR3 DNA sequence: TGTGCCAGTTCCGGGACACCGTACGAGCTCGGGGTGGGCAATCAGCCCCAGCATTTT. Translated: CASSGTPYELGVGNQPQHF.

This clone was detected once. The chain combines TRBV4-2 with TRBJ2-7; D is possibly TRBD1 (6 bases). Per germline, CDR1 LGHNA and CDR2 YNFKEQ. The CDR3 runs to 13 residues. Trimming left V 3 bases short and J 1 base short, with 7 bases between. CDR3 sequence reads: CASSQTGSYEQYF. Here the CDR3 DNA reads TGTGCCAGCAGCCAGACAGGTTCCTACGAGCAGTACTTC.

For the CDR3, the DNA is TGTGCCTGGATGGGGGGGAGCTCCTACAATGAGCAGTTCTTC. It codes for CAWMGGSSYNEQFF. The chain is built from TRBV30 and TRBJ2-1, with 7 nucleotides matching TRBD2. Germline V gives CDR1 GTSNPN, CDR2 SVGIG (reference sequence). This CDR3 region has 14 residues. Unmatched junction bases numbered 3, after V lost 4 bases and J lost 0 bases. The variable domain in full, with the rest retrieved from reference TRBV30 and TRBJ2-1, is SQTIHQWPATLVQPVGSPLSLECTVEGTSNPNLYWYRQAAGRGLQLLFYSVGIGQISSEVPQNLSASRPQDRQFILSSKKLLLSDSGFYLCAWMGGSSYNEQFFGPGTRLTVL.

The chain has TRBV18 and TRBJ1-2; 11 bases align to TRBD1. Germline CDR1 is KGHSH and CDR2 is LQKENI. After removal of 3 bases from V and 3 bases from J, the junction contained 9 bases not matched to a gene. The CDR3 has 17 amino acids. CDR3 loop: CASSPPAGQGAYYGYTF. The CDR3 region has the DNA TGTGCCAGCTCACCCCCCGCCGGACAGGGGGCGTACTATGGCTACACCTTC.

This clone was observed a handful of times. Other nucleotide sequences from this sample produce the same CDR3. This rearrangement joins TRBV6-1 to TRBJ2-7; 8 bases match TRBD1. Germline V gives CDR1 MNHNS, CDR2 SASEGT. V shed 7 bases and J 6 bases; nucleotides not matched to a gene: 8. The CDR3 is made up of 13 amino acids. CDR3 amino acids: CASTGTGVGEQYF. For the CDR3, the DNA is TGTGCCAGCACGGGGACAGGTGTTGGCGAGCAGTACTTC.

This chain joins TRBV12-5 and TRBJ1-2, with TRBD1 as a possible D gene (6 bases). V was pared by 6 bases and J by 3 bases, with 14 bases between. Germline V gives CDR1 LGHNT, CDR2 FRNRAP. The CDR3 length is 14 residues. CDR3 sequence reads: CASGPAGAHYGYTF. CDR3 nucleotide sequence: TGTGCTAGTGGGCCCGCAGGGGCTCACTATGGCTACACCTTC.

V usage is TRBV13 and J usage is TRBJ2-1, with 10 nucleotides matching TRBD1. J lost 4 bases, V lost 6 bases, and 3 bases had no gene match. The germline gives CDR1 PRHDT, CDR2 FYEKMQ (reference sequence). The CDR3 spans 14 residues. This chain's CDR3 is CASRDRGDYNEQFF. CDR3 in DNA: TGTGCCAGCAGGGACAGGGGGGATTACAATGAGCAGTTCTTC.

The chain couples TRBV6-5 to TRBJ1-1; D unresolved. Germline assignment: CDR1 MNHEY and CDR2 SVGAGI. Trimming shortened V by 6 bases and J by 0 bases, and 14 bases separated the two germline ends. This CDR3 has 15 amino acids. CDR3 sequence: CASREFGKMNTEAFF. The CDR3 region has the DNA TGTGCCAGCAGGGAGTTTGGTAAAATGAACACTGAAGCTTTCTTT.

The chain employs TRBV4-1 and TRBJ2-5; 10 nucleotides align to TRBD2. V was pared by 3 bases and J by 5 bases, with 9 bases of the junction left unmatched. Germline V lookup: CDR1 MGHRA, CDR2 YSYEKL. The CDR3 covers 16 residues. The CDR3, as DNA: TGCGCCAGCAGCCACTTAAGCGGGGGGGAGTATGAGACCCAGTACTTC. Translating it yields CASSHLSGGEYETQYF.

The CDR3 spells CASSLIRTSSNEQFF. The CDR3 DNA follows: TGTGCCAGCAGTCTAATCCGGACTAGCTCCAATGAGCAGTTCTTC. The chain couples TRBV11-2 to TRBJ2-1; 8 bases map to TRBD2. Trimming removed 6 bases from V and 6 bases from J; junction bases left unmatched: 10. Germline loops: CDR1 SGHAT, CDR2 FQNNGV. The CDR3 loop spans 15 amino acids.

The chain couples TRBV15 to TRBJ2-7; TRBD1 might be the D (5 bases). V was cut by 1 base and J by 0 bases, with 10 bases left in between. This CDR3 region has 15 residues. Germline CDR1 reads LNHNV; CDR2 reads YYDKDF (reference sequence). The CDR3 here is CATSRGTTGSYEQYF. Here the CDR3 DNA reads TGTGCCACCAGCAGAGGTACCACAGGCTCCTACGAGCAGTACTTC.

The V and J genes are TRBV5-1 and TRBJ1-2; D is possibly TRBD1 (5 bases). Germline V gene lookup returns CDR1 SGHRS and CDR2 YFSETQ. The CDR3 loop spans 15 amino acids. Trimming stripped 2 bases from V and 2 bases from J, with 13 bases between. In nucleotides, the CDR3 is TGCGCCAGCAGCTTTGATCAGGGAGGAAACTATGGCTACACCTTC. The encoded protein is CASSFDQGGNYGYTF.

The chain combines TRBV30 with TRBJ1-2; D gene uncertain. Deletions cut 1 base from V and 0 bases from J, with 3 bases between. CDR1 and CDR2 (germline): GTSNPN, SVGIG (reference sequence). The CDR3 length is 12 residues. The CDR3, as DNA: TGTGCCTGGAGTGACACTAACTATGGCTACACCTTC. Its translation: CAWSDTNYGYTF.